Presented here are 20 T cell receptor beta chains from one specimen sequenced in a study of blood T cell repertoires in COVID-19. Profiled with immunoSEQ multiplex PCR; TCRdb holds only in-frame clones, not every one. The top ten clones hold roughly 6.5% of a sample with 55,000 or so clones, around nine tenths of them seen once. The sequenced sample consisted of peripheral blood. These receptors came from a woman aged 55-69 years with COVID-19, enrolled during active disease.

This chain links TRBV20-1 with TRBJ1-1, with 8 bases identical to TRBD1. V was pared by 6 bases and J by 11 bases, with 8 bases of the junction left unmatched. This CDR3 has 11 residues. Per the germline V gene, CDR1 is DFQATT and CDR2 is SNEGSKA (reference sequence). CDR3 loop: CSAMDRELAFF. The CDR3 nucleotides are TGCAGTGCAATGGACAGGGAATTGGCTTTCTTT.

This clone was counted once. The rearrangement links TRBV29-1 to TRBJ2-7; D perhaps matches TRBD2 (6 bases). The CDR3 is 12 residues long. Trimming removed 4 bases at V and 7 bases at J, with 14 bases between. Per the germline V gene, CDR1 is SQVTM and CDR2 is ANQGSEA. This CDR3 reads CSVVFTAGEQYF. The CDR3 bases are TGCAGCGTTGTTTTTACGGCGGGGGAGCAGTACTTC.

The chain combines TRBV30 with TRBJ2-7; a weak D match, TRBD1 (9 bases). Trimming removed 8 bases at V and 2 bases at J, with 16 bases between. Germline V CDR1 and CDR2: GTSNPN, SVGIG (reference sequence). CDR3 length equals 13 residues. CDR3 region: CAREGQGTYEQYF. The CDR3, as DNA: TGTGCCCGGGAGGGACAGGGAACCTACGAGCAGTACTTC.

This clone was seen once. The rearrangement links TRBV19 to TRBJ1-5; D possibly corresponds to TRBD1 (5 bases). The CDR3 has 14 amino acids. Per germline, CDR1 LNHDA and CDR2 SQIVND (reference sequence). Trimming pared 6 bases from V and 1 base from J, leaving 10 bases between. The CDR3 DNA is TGTGCCAGTAGCGGGGGAAGAAGCAATCAGCCCCAGCATTTT. It is translated as CASSGGRSNQPQHF.

The chain recombines TRBV9 with TRBJ2-5; D may be TRBD2 (5 bases). There are 15 residues in the CDR3. Germline CDR1 is SGDLS and CDR2 is YYNGEE. Trimming stripped 4 bases from V and 5 bases from J, with 18 bases between. CDR3 protein: CASSPDLGLAETQYF. The CDR3 region has the DNA TGTGCCAGCAGCCCAGATCTAGGGCTAGCTGAGACCCAGTACTTC. The full variable domain, rest sourced from reference TRBV9 and TRBJ2-5, is DSGVTQTPKHLITATGQRVTLRCSPRSGDLSVYWYQQSLDQGLQFLIQYYNGEERAKGNILERFSAQQFPDLHSELNLSSLELGDSALYFCASSPDLGLAETQYFGPGTRLLVL.

The chain carries TRBV28 and TRBJ1-1; D might be TRBD1 (5 bases). Trimming took off 6 bases at V and 4 bases at J, with 18 bases between the two ends. The CDR3 has 15 residues. The germline CDR1 and CDR2 sequences are MDHEN and SYDVKM. CDR3: CASRPGPGGITEAFF. In DNA form, the CDR3 reads TGTGCCAGCAGACCCGGCCCGGGGGGTATCACTGAAGCTTTCTTT.

The chain combines TRBV7-6 with TRBJ2-1, with TRBD2 as a possible D gene (7 bases). V dropped 3 bases and J dropped 7 bases, with 19 bases sitting between them. The CDR3 totals 16 residues. Germline V gives CDR1 SGHVS, CDR2 FNYEAQ. The CDR3 DNA is TGTGCCAGCAGCTTTGGGGGGAGGGGGTCCTGGAATGAGCAGTTCTTC. As protein: CASSFGGRGSWNEQFF.

This chain uses TRBV19 with TRBJ2-7; TRBD1 is a possible D gene (6 bases). Germline CDR1 LNHDA, CDR2 SQIVND (reference sequence). V was clipped by 6 bases and J by 3 bases, with 15 bases between them. The CDR3 runs 14 residues. The CDR3 spells CASRNPGHNYEQYF. The CDR3 coding sequence is TGTGCCAGTAGGAATCCGGGACACAACTACGAGCAGTACTTC.

The rearrangement uses TRBV5-6 and TRBJ2-5; a possible D gene is TRBD2 (6 bases). V lost 0 bases, J lost 4 bases, and 10 bases lay in between. The germline gives CDR1 SGHDT, CDR2 YYEEEE. The length of the CDR3 is 14 residues. CDR3: CASSLGLGRETQYF. Written as DNA, the CDR3 is TGTGCCAGCAGCTTGGGACTAGGGCGAGAGACCCAGTACTTC.

The V call is TRBV6-5, the J call TRBJ1-1; 7 bases agree with TRBD1. The trim removed 5 bases at V and 4 bases at J, leaving 7 bases unmatched. This CDR3 is 14 amino acids long. Germline V lookup: CDR1 MNHEY, CDR2 SVGAGI. The CDR3 loop is CASSRDRVVTEAFF. The CDR3 DNA reads as TGTGCCAGCAGTCGCGACAGGGTAGTCACTGAAGCTTTCTTT.

The chain joins TRBV7-2 to TRBJ2-1; D is unclear. CDR3 length: 13 amino acids. Looked up from germline, CDR1 is SGHTA and CDR2 is FQGNSA. Deletions cut 1 base from V and 6 bases from J, with 7 bases between. The CDR3 bases are TGTGCCAGCAGCTTAGACGGTCGCAATGAGCAGTTCTTC. Amino acid sequence: CASSLDGRNEQFF.

The chain employs TRBV7-8 and TRBJ2-7, with TRBD1 identical over 8 bases. The V and J ends lost 1 base and 4 bases, in that order; junction bases with no gene match: 6. Per the germline V gene, CDR1 is SGHVS and CDR2 is FQNEAQ. CDR3 length equals 15 residues. For the CDR3, the DNA is TGTGCCAGCAGCTTAGATGGGACAGGAGCTTACGAGCAGTACTTC. Its protein product is CASSLDGTGAYEQYF.

This clone was counted only a few times. This chain connects TRBV4-1 to TRBJ2-3, with D possibly matching TRBD2 (5 bases). Germline assignment: CDR1 MGHRA and CDR2 YSYEKL. The CDR3 consists of 16 residues. V gave up 1 base and J gave up 5 bases, with 16 bases separating them. The CDR3 region has the DNA TGCGCCAGCAGCCAAGGAGCGGAGCTCTATGTAGATACGCAGTATTTT. Protein product: CASSQGAELYVDTQYF.

The V call is TRBV29-1, the J call TRBJ1-5, with TRBD1 as a possible D gene (6 bases). Trimming pared 5 bases from V and 7 bases from J, leaving 15 bases between. Germline V CDR1 and CDR2: SQVTM, ANQGSEA. The CDR3 loop spans 13 amino acids. This CDR3 reads CSVQSGARQPQHF. The CDR3 region has the DNA TGCAGCGTTCAGTCAGGGGCTAGGCAGCCCCAGCATTTT.

This chain uses TRBV7-9 with TRBJ2-7; TRBD2 matches 8 bases. In germline, CDR1 is SEHNR, CDR2 FQNEAQ (reference sequence). V lost 3 bases to trimming and J lost 0 bases; unmatched junction nucleotides: 4. The CDR3 runs to 15 residues. CDR3 amino acids: CASSFSSGSSYEQYF. The CDR3 DNA reads as TGTGCCAGCAGCTTTAGCAGCGGGAGCTCCTACGAGCAGTACTTC.

The rearrangement uses TRBV4-1 and TRBJ2-7, with 7 bases identical to TRBD1. CDR3 length: 16 residues. V lost 2 bases to trimming and J lost 4 bases; unmatched junction nucleotides: 11. CDR1 is MGHRA and CDR2 is YSYEKL in the germline V gene. The chain's CDR3 is CASSQPDRPNSYEQYF. CDR3 DNA sequence: TGCGCCAGCAGCCAACCGGACAGGCCGAACTCGTACGAGCAGTACTTC.

This clone was recorded only once. The rearrangement uses TRBV5-4 and TRBJ2-1; 8 positions agree with TRBD2. The CDR3 has 15 amino acids. V lost 5 bases, J lost 10 bases, and 14 bases stayed unmatched. Germline V gene data show CDR1 as SGHNT and CDR2 as YYREEE (reference sequence). The CDR3 nucleotides are TGTGCCAGCAGTTCGGCGGTCGCGGGAGGCGGGGAGCAGTTCTTC. This gives the protein CASSSAVAGGGEQFF.

V and J are TRBV9 and TRBJ2-1, with 9 bases aligning to TRBD2. There are 17 residues in the CDR3. After removal of 0 bases from V and 7 bases from J, the junction contained 11 bases not matched to a gene. Germline-derived CDR1 and CDR2 are SGDLS and YYNGEE. For the CDR3, the DNA is TGTGCCAGCAGCGTAGGAGGTGGACTAGCGTACTGGAATGAGCAGTTCTTC. Its translation is CASSVGGGLAYWNEQFF.

This chain links TRBV2 with TRBJ1-2; 10 nucleotides match TRBD1. Germline V CDR1 and CDR2: SNHLY, FYNNEI. The CDR3 consists of 15 residues. Trimming removed 6 bases from V and 4 bases from J; junction bases left unmatched: 8. The CDR3 coding sequence is TGTGCCAGCAGGAAGACAGGGGGCTTCTTCTATGGCTACACCTTC. Protein sequence: CASRKTGGFFYGYTF.

This sequence joins TRBV28 and TRBJ2-5; unclear D gene. This CDR3 spans 11 amino acids. Deletions cut 5 bases from V and 7 bases from J, with 8 bases between. CDR1 is MDHEN, CDR2 SYDVKM, per germline. CDR3: CASSLGVTQYF. The CDR3 DNA reads as TGTGCCAGCAGTCTTGGAGTGACCCAGTACTTC.